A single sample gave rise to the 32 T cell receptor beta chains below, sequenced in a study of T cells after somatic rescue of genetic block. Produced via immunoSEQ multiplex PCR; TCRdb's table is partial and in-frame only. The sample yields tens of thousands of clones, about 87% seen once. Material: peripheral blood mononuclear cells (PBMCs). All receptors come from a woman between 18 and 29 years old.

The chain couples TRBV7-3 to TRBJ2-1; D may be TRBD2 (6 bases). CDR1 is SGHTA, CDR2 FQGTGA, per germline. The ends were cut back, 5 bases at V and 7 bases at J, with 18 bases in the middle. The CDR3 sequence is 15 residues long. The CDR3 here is CASSAPGLGMNEQFF. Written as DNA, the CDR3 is TGTGCCAGCAGCGCCCCGGGACTGGGTATGAATGAGCAGTTCTTC.

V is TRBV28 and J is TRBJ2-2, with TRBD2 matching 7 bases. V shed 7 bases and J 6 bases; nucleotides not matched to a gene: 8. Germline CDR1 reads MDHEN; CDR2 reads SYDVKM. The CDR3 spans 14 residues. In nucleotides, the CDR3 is TGTGCCAGCATTGGCGGCGGGAGCCCCGGGGAGCTGTTTTTT. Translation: CASIGGGSPGELFF.

The CDR3 reads CASSQGPPNSPLHF. As DNA, the CDR3 is TGTGCCAGCAGCCAAGGCCCCCCCAACTCACCCCTCCACTTT. The genes are TRBV14 and TRBJ1-6; no firm D call. V lost 1 base and J lost 10, with 11 bases in between. Germline V gene data show CDR1 as SGHDN and CDR2 as FVKESK. CDR3 size: 14 residues.

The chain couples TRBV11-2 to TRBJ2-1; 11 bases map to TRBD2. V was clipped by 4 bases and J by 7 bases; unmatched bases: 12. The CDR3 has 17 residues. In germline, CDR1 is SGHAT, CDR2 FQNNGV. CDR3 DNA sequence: TGTGCCAGCAGCTCCAAGACTTGGACTAGCGGGTCGAATGAGCAGTTCTTC. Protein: CASSSKTWTSGSNEQFF.

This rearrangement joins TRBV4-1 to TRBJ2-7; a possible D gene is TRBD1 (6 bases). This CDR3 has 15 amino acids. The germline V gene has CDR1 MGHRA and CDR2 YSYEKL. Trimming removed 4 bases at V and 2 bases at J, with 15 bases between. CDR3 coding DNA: TGCGCCAGCAGCCCCCGGTACAGGGACGCCTACGAGCAGTACTTC. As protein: CASSPRYRDAYEQYF.

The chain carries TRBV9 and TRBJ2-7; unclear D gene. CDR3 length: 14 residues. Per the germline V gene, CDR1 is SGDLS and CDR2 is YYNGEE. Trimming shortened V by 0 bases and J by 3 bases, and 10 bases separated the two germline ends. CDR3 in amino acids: CASSVGGGDYEQYF. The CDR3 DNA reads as TGTGCCAGCAGCGTAGGTGGCGGAGACTACGAGCAGTACTTC.

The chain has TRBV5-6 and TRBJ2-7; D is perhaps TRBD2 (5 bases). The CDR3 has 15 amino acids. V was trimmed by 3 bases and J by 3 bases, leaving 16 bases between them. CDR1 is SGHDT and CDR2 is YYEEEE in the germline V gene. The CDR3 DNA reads TGTGCCAGCAGCTCCCGTCGGGGTATGAGCTACGAGCAGTACTTC. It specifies CASSSRRGMSYEQYF. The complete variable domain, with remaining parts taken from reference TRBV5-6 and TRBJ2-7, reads DAGVTQSPTHLIKTRGQQVTLRCSPKSGHDTVSWYQQALGQGPQFIFQYYEEEERQRGNFPDRFSGHQFPNYSSELNVNALLLGDSALYLCASSSRRGMSYEQYFGPGTRLTVT.

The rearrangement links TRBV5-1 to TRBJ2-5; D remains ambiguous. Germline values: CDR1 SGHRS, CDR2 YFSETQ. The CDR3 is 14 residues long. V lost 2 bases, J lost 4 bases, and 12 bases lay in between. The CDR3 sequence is CASSLLDLRETQYF. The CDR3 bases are TGCGCCAGCAGCTTACTGGACCTGAGAGAGACCCAGTACTTC.

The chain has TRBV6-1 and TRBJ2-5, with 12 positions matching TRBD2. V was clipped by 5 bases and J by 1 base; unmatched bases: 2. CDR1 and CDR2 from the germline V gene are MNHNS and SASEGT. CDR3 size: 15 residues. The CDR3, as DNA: TGTGCCAGCAGTCCACTAGCGGGAGGCCAAGAGACCCAGTACTTC. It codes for CASSPLAGGQETQYF.

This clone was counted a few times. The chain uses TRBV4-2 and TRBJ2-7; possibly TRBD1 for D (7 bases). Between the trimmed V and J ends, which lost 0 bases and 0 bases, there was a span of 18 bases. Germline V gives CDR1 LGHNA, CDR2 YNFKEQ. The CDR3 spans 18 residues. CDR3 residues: CASSQDLAGGPSSYEQYF. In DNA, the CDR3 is TGTGCCAGCAGCCAAGACCTGGCAGGGGGGCCCAGCTCCTACGAGCAGTACTTC.

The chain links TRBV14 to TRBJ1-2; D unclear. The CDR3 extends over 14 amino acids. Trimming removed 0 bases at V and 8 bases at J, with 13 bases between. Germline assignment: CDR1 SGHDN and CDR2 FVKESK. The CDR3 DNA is TGTGCCAGCAGCCAAGACGGAGGGTTTCTAGGCTACACCTTC. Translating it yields CASSQDGGFLGYTF.

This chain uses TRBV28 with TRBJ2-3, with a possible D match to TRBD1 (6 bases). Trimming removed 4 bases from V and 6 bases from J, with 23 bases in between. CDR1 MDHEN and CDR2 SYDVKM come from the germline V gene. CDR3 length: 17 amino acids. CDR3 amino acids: CASSSHQIFTGPDTQYF. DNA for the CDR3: TGTGCCAGCAGTTCCCACCAGATCTTTACAGGGCCCGATACGCAGTATTTT.

The CDR3: CASSYFAGLAGNEQFF. Here the CDR3 DNA reads TGTGCCAGCAGTTATTTCGCCGGACTAGCCGGCAATGAGCAGTTCTTC. The V and J genes are TRBV6-5 and TRBJ2-1, with TRBD2 matching over 8 bases. J lost 6 bases, V lost 3 bases, and 10 bases had no gene match. CDR3 length: 16 amino acids. CDR1 is MNHEY, CDR2 SVGAGI, per germline.

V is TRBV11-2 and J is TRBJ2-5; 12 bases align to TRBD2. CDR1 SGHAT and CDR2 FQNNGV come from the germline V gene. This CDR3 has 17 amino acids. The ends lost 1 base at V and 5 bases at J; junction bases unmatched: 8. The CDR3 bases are TGTGCCAGCAGCTTAGGTAGACTAGCGGGAGTGCGGGAGACCCAGTACTTC. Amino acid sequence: CASSLGRLAGVRETQYF.

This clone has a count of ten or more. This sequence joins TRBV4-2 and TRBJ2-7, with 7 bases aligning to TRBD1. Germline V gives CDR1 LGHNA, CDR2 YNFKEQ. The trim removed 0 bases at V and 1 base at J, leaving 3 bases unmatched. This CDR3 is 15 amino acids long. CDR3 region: CASSQETGESYEQYF. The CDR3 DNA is TGTGCCAGCAGCCAAGAAACAGGGGAATCCTACGAGCAGTACTTC.

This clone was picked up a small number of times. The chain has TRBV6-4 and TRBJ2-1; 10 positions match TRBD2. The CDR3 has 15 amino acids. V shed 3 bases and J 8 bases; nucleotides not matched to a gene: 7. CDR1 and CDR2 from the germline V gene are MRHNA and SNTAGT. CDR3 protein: CASSEASGSLYEQFF. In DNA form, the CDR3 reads TGTGCCAGCAGTGAGGCTAGCGGGAGTCTATATGAGCAGTTCTTC.

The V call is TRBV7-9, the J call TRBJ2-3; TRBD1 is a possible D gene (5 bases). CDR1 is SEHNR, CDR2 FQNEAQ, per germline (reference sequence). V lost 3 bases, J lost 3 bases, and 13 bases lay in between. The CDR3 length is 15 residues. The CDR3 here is CASSLDMAATDTQYF. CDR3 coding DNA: TGTGCCAGCAGCTTGGACATGGCTGCAACAGATACGCAGTATTTT.

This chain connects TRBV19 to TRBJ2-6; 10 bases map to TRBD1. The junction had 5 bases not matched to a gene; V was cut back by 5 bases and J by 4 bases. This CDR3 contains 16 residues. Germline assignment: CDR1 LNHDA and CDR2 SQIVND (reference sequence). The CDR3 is CASSSTGGAGANVLTF. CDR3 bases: TGTGCCAGTAGTTCGACAGGGGGCGCGGGGGCCAACGTCCTGACTTTC.

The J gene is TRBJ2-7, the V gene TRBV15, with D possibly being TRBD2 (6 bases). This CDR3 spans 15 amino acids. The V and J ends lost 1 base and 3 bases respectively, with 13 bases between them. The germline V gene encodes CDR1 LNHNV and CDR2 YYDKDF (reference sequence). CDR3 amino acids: CATSRGGEKGYEQYF. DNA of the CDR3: TGTGCCACCAGCAGAGGCGGGGAGAAGGGCTACGAGCAGTACTTC.

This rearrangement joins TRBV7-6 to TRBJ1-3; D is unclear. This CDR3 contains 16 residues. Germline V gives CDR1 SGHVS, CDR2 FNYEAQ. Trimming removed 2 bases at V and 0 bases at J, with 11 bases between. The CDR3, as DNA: TGTGCCAGCAGCTTATACAGCGGAAGCTCTGGAAACACCATATATTTT. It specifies CASSLYSGSSGNTIYF.

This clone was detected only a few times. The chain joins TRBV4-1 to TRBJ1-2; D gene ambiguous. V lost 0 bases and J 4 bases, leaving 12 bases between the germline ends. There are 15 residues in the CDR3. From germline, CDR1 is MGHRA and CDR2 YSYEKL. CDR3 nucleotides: TGCGCCAGCAGCCAAGAAATCCTGGGGATCTATGGCTACACCTTC. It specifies CASSQEILGIYGYTF.

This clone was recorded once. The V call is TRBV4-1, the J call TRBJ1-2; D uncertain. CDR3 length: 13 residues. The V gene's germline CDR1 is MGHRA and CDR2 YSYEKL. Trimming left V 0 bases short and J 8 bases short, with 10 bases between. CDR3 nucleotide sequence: TGCGCCAGCAGCCAAGAGCCTGTGGGCGGCTACACCTTC. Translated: CASSQEPVGGYTF.

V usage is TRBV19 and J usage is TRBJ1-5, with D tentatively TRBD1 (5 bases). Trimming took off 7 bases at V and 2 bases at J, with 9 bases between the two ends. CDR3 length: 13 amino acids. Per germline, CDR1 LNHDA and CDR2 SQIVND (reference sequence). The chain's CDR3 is CASIGRGNQPQHF. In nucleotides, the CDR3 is TGTGCCAGTATAGGCAGGGGCAATCAGCCCCAGCATTTT.

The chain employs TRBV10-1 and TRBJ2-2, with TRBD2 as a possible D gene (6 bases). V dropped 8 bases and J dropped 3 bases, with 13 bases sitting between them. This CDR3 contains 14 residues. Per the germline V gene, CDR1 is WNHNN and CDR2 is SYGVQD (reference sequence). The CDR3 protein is CASSGLQYTGELFF. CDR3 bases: TGCGCCAGCTCAGGACTACAGTACACCGGGGAGCTGTTTTTT.

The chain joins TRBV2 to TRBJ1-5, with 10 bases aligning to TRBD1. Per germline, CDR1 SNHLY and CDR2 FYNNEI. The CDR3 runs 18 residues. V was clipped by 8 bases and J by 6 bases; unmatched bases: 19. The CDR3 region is CASGDFRDRGAGVQPQHF. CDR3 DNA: TGTGCCAGCGGGGATTTCCGGGACAGGGGAGCGGGGGTTCAGCCCCAGCATTTT.

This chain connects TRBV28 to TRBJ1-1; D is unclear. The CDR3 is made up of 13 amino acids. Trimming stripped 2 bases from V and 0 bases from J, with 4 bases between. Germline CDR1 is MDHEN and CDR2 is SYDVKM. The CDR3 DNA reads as TGTGCCAGCAGTTTAGTGTTGAACACTGAAGCTTTCTTT. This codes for CASSLVLNTEAFF.

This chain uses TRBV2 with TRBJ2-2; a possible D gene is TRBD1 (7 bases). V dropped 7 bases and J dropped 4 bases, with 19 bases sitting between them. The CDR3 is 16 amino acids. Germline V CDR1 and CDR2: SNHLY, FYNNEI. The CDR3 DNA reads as TGTGCCAGCACCCAGGGGGGATTTGAGGTCACCGGGGAGCTGTTTTTT. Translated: CASTQGGFEVTGELFF.

CDR3 residues: CASSLKTLGLGYGYTF. DNA of the CDR3: TGTGCCAGCAGTTTAAAAACCCTCGGGCTCGGCTATGGCTACACCTTC. J is TRBJ1-2 and V is TRBV28; D gene uncertain. V was clipped by 2 bases and J by 4 bases, with 17 bases between them. CDR3 length: 16 amino acids. CDR1 and CDR2 (germline): MDHEN, SYDVKM.

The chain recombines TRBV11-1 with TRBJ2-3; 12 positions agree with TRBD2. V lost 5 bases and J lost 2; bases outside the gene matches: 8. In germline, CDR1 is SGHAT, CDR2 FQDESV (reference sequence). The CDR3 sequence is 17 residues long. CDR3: CASSRGTSGWVTDTQYF. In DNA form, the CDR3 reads TGTGCCAGCAGCCGCGGGACTAGCGGGTGGGTCACAGATACGCAGTATTTT.

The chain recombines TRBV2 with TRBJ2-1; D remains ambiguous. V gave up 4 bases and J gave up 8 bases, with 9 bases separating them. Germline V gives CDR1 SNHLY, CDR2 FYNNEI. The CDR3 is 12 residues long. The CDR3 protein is CASSVQSYEQFF. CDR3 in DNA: TGTGCCAGCAGTGTCCAGTCCTATGAGCAGTTCTTC.

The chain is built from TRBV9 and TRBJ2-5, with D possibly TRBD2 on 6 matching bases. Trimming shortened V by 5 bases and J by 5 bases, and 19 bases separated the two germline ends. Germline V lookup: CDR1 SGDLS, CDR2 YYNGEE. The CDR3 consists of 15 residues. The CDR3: CASSAGSANWETQYF. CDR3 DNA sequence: TGTGCCAGCAGTGCCGGGAGCGCGAATTGGGAGACCCAGTACTTC.

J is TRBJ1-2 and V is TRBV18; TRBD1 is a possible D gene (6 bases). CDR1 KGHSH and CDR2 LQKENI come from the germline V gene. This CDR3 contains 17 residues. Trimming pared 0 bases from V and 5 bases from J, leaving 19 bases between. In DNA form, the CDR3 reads TGTGCCAGCTCACCACCCGGCGGGAGGGGGAGCATTTATGGCTACACCTTC. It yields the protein CASSPPGGRGSIYGYTF.